The rows below give T cell receptor beta chains drawn from one sample of a study of T-cell memory formation after mild COVID-19. From the 5' RACE reads, TCRdb called clonotypes with MiXCR, one entry per CDR3 protein. The sample shows over 300,000 distinct CDR3 sequences, 20% to 25% of them seen only once. Sequenced: PBMCs or a T cell subset sorted from them (not recorded which). The receptor source for this set is a man aged 18-30 years who had mild COVID-19 (a few samples of this study predate the infection). Cell type and time point are not known. The CDR3 runs from the conserved cysteine through the conserved F or W. Fields, in order: V gene, clone size, D gene, J gene, CDR3 protein, CDR3 DNA. D genes are given only for firm matches. A row's size may be missing; if present it is once, few, many or a size class.

TRBV20-1	NA	TRBD2	TRBJ2-1	CSASRAGGYNEQFF	TGCAGTGCTAGTCGCGCGGGGGGCTACAATGAGCAGTTCTTC
TRBV6-2/TRBV6-3	NA	NA	TRBJ2-1	CASSYSSRHEQFF	TGTGCCAGCAGTTACTCCTCGAGGCATGAGCAGTTCTTC
TRBV29-1	few	NA	TRBJ2-5	CSVEAQRETQYF	TGCAGCGTTGAGGCCCAGCGAGAGACCCAGTACTTC
TRBV4-2	NA	NA	TRBJ2-3	CASSQEHSTDTQYF	TGTGCCAGCAGCCAAGAGCACAGCACAGATACGCAGTATTTT
TRBV29-1	once	NA	TRBJ1-5	CSVAGASNQPQHF	TGCAGCGTTGCCGGGGCTAGCAATCAGCCCCAGCATTTT
TRBV23-1	many	NA	TRBJ2-2	CASSQSAGPGTGELFF	TGCGCCAGCAGTCAATCGGCAGGGCCGGGCACCGGGGAGCTGTTTTTT
TRBV3-1	few	NA	TRBJ2-2	CASSRSDTGELFF	TGTGCCAGCAGCCGAAGTGACACCGGGGAGCTGTTTTTT
TRBV3-1	many	NA	TRBJ2-7	CASSPGAYEQYF	TGTGCCAGCAGTCCAGGGGCCTACGAGCAGTACTTC
TRBV27	NA	TRBD2	TRBJ2-3	CASSLYQRGGQDTQYF	TGTGCCAGCAGTTTATATCAGCGGGGGGGTCAAGATACGCAGTATTTT
TRBV6-2/TRBV6-3	NA	NA	TRBJ2-7	CASSDWFGDEQYF	TGTGCCAGCAGCGACTGGTTCGGGGACGAGCAGTACTTC
TRBV7-9	NA	NA	TRBJ1-3	CASSLADRGTTGNTIYF	TGTGCCAGCAGCTTAGCCGATCGGGGAACCACTGGAAACACCATATATTTT
TRBV12-3/TRBV12-4	few	NA	TRBJ1-6	CASSLGSLF	TGTGCCAGCAGCCTCGGTTCTTTGTTT
TRBV29-1	NA	NA	TRBJ2-5	CSVEGQGSGETQYF	TGCAGCGTTGAAGGCCAGGGCTCAGGAGAGACCCAGTACTTC
TRBV7-2	NA	NA	TRBJ1-2	CASSLEWSRYTF	TGTGCCAGCAGCTTAGAATGGAGTCGCTACACCTTC
TRBV5-1	NA	TRBD2	TRBJ2-5	CASSLGSSGGQETQYF	TGCGCCAGCAGCTTGGGGTCTAGCGGGGGGCAAGAGACCCAGTACTTC
TRBV6-2/TRBV6-3	few	NA	TRBJ2-7	CASRWIMNPYEQYF	TGTGCCAGCAGGTGGATCATGAACCCCTACGAGCAGTACTTC
TRBV7-2	few	NA	TRBJ1-1	CASSLGGHYTEAFF	TGTGCCAGCAGCCTCGGTGGTCACTACACTGAAGCTTTCTTT
TRBV5-4	few	NA	TRBJ1-2	CASSPLPGQRNYGYTF	TGTGCCAGCAGCCCCTTACCGGGACAACGAAACTATGGCTACACCTTC
TRBV5-1	many	NA	TRBJ2-7	CASRLGQPYEQYF	TGCGCCAGCAGACTGGGGCAGCCCTACGAGCAGTACTTC
TRBV11-2	NA	TRBD1	TRBJ2-5	CASSSSTGPETQYF	TGTGCCAGCAGCTCATCGACAGGGCCGGAGACCCAGTACTTC